This T cell receptor (beta chain) was sequenced during a study of blood T cells in healthy people across ages. Findings and limits, study-wide: Per million T cells, the diversity of TCR beta decreased roughly linearly as age advanced. More naive CD4+ cells and higher diversity marked long-lived donors relative to aged donors.

The table lists this clonotype with a few counts. Its target is unknown. A second PCR, run for roughly 7 to 12 cycles, used a sample-barcoded 5' primer plus a J-beta primer mix. TCRdb used MiXCR to reprocess the 5' RACE reads, holding one entry per CDR3 protein. The sample contains 1.5 million to 2 million distinct CDR3 sequences, 28% of which appear only once. Russia was home to the donors, healthy Caucasian individuals aged about 6 to 90. Specimen: blood. This TCR derives from a woman under 40 in good health.

Written as DNA, the CDR3 is TGTGCCAGCAGTCTTGGGGGTCGGTTGAACACTGAAGCTTTCTTT. This encodes CASSLGGRLNTEAFF. The chain joins TRBV12-3 or TRBV12-4 to TRBJ1-1; maybe TRBD1 (5 bases). This CDR3 comprises 15 residues. V lost 5 bases to trimming and J lost 0 bases, with 13 bases between them.